The clone carrying this T cell receptor (beta chain) appeared many times. What it binds is not known. The record originates from a study of identical twins. Broader study findings: The study reached conclusions through statistical analysis that was cross-sectional, not following the same donors.

TCRdb reprocessed the 5' RACE reads via MiXCR and lists one record per CDR3 protein. Here the sample spans around 670,000 distinct CDR3 sequences, over 5% being singletons. Trimming pared 4 bases from V and 1 base from J, leaving 5 bases between. This CDR3 has 13 amino acids. This sequence was found in a man between 18 and 35 years old in good health. Specimen: naive T cells sorted from blood. The V gene is TRBV12-3 or TRBV12-4, the J gene TRBJ1-5, with D unclear. The chain's CDR3 is CASSWRSNQPQHF. The CDR3 DNA reads as TGTGCCAGCAGTTGGCGGAGCAATCAGCCCCAGCATTTT.